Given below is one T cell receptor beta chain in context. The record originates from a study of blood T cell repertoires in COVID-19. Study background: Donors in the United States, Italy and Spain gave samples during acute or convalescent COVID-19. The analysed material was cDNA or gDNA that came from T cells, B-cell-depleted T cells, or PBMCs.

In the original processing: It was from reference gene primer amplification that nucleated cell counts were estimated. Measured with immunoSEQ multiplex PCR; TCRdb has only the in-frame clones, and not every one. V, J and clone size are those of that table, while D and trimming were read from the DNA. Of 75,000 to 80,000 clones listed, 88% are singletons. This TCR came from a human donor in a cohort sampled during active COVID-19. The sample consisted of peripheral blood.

CDR3 sequence (DNA): TGTGCCAGCAGTGAATGGGAGGGTAGCACAGATACGCAGTATTTT. Protein sequence: CASSEWEGSTDTQYF. The V call is TRBV25-1, the J call TRBJ2-3, with 7 bases identical to TRBD2. This CDR3 region has 15 residues. Germline loops: CDR1 MGHDK, CDR2 SYGVNS. V shed 1 base, J shed 0 bases, and the junction held 1 base outside the gene matches.